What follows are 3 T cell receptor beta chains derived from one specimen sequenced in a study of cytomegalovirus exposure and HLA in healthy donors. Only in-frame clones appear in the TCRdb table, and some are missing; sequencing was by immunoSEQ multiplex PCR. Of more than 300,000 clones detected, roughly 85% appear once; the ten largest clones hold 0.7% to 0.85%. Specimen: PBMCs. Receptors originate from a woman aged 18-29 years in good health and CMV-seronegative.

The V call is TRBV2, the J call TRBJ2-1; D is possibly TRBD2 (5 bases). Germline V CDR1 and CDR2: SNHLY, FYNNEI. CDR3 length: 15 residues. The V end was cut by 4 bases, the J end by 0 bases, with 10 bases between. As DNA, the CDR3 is TGTGCCAGCAGTGCCCACCGGGACTCCTACAATGAGCAGTTCTTC. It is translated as CASSAHRDSYNEQFF.

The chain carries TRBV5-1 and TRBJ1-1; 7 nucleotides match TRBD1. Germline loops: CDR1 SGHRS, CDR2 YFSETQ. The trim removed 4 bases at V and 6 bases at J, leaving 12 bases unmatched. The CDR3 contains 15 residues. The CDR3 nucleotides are TGCGCCAGCAGCCCAAATACGGGACAGATTTCTGAAGCTTTCTTT. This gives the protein CASSPNTGQISEAFF.

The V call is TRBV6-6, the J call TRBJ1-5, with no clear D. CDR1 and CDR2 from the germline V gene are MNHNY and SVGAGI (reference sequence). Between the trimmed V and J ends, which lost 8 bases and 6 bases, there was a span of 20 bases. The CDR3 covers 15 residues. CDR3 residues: CASHHTLGGIQPQHF. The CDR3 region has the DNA TGTGCCAGCCATCATACCTTGGGAGGGATTCAGCCCCAGCATTTT.